The next 4 T cell receptor beta chains were all read from a single sample in a study of control samples from healthy donors and cancer patients. Clones were sequenced by immunoSEQ multiplex PCR, and TCRdb holds only the in-frame ones, with some missing. The top ten hold around 0.52% of the sample, which has 120,000 or so clones, approximately 92% seen once. The material sequenced was PBMCs. These receptors were taken from a man older than 75 with head and neck cancer.

The gene calls are TRBV3-1 (or the pseudogene TRBV3-2) and TRBJ2-3; 10 bases fit TRBD2. The ends lost 1 base at V and 0 bases at J; junction bases unmatched: 10. CDR3 length: 19 amino acids. Looked up from germline, CDR1 is LGHDT and CDR2 is YNNKEL (reference sequence). The CDR3 DNA follows: TGTGCCAGCAGCCAAGTGGTTGCTAGCGGGAGTGATAGCACAGATACGCAGTATTTT. Its translation is CASSQVVASGSDSTDTQYF.

This chain joins TRBV15 and TRBJ1-6; D unclear. The CDR3 is 16 amino acids. Germline values: CDR1 LNHNV, CDR2 YYDKDF (reference sequence). The V end was cut by 0 bases, the J end by 9 bases, with 15 bases between. CDR3 in DNA: TGTGCCACCAGCAGAGAAAGTGTTGGGGTAAGTTCACCCCTCCACTTT. Translating gives CATSRESVGVSSPLHF.

The rearrangement uses TRBV18 and TRBJ1-2, with 9 bases that match TRBD1. V lost 4 bases to trimming and J lost 5 bases; unmatched junction nucleotides: 11. Germline CDR1 reads KGHSH; CDR2 reads LQKENI. This CDR3 is built from 16 residues. The DNA of the CDR3 is TGTGCCAGCTCACAAATCCGGGACAGGGTGGATTATGGCTACACCTTC. Translating gives CASSQIRDRVDYGYTF.

The V and J genes are TRBV5-4 and TRBJ1-3, with D unresolved. Germline CDR1 SGHNT, CDR2 YYREEE (reference sequence). The CDR3 runs to 13 residues. V was trimmed by 4 bases and J by 2 bases, leaving 7 bases between them. This chain's CDR3 is CASSPGAGNTIYF. CDR3 nucleotide sequence: TGTGCCAGCAGCCCCGGGGCTGGAAACACCATATATTTT.